This TCR delta chain was identified during a study of gamma-delta T cells after stem cell transplantation. The CDR3 loop spans 20 amino acids. Trimming pared 2 bases from V and 2 bases from J, leaving 27 bases between. Looked up from germline, CDR1 is TSWWSYY and CDR2 is QGS. TCRdb re-called the RT-PCR reads with CATT. The top ten hold roughly 6% of the sample, which has thousands of delta-chain clones, about 15% seen once. The receptor comes from a human donor. It is not recorded whose cells these are; they may come from a transplant donor. Input material: gamma-delta T cells. The chain employs TRDV1 and TRDJ1; D perhaps matches TRDD2 (5 bases). The CDR3 reads CALGEFLSSSPETNTDKLIF. CDR3 nucleotide sequence: TGTGCTCTTGGGGAATTCCTTTCTTCGAGCCCCGAGACCAATACCGATAAACTCATCTTT.